The clone carrying this T cell receptor (beta chain) was observed once. Its antigen is unknown. The sample is drawn from a study of tumor-infiltrating lymphocytes in localized non-small cell lung cancer. Study-wide points: T-cell fraction did not differ between immunotypes IM1 and IM2. TCR sequencing covered a subset of patients with enough tissue. Recurrence-free survival showed no association with tumor T-cell fraction.

The V end lost 2 bases, the J end lost 1 base, and 8 bases lay between the germline ends. The CDR3 extends over 14 amino acids. Germline V lookup: CDR1 WSHSY, CDR2 SAAADI. The protocol was immunoSEQ multiplex PCR, while the TCRdb copy is restricted to in-frame clones and leaves out a portion. The sample lists about 10,000 clones, 60% to 80% occurring once. The chain couples TRBV10-2 to TRBJ1-1; no clear D gene. The receptor was derived from a human donor with non-small cell lung cancer. The specimen sequenced was lung tumor tissue. The CDR3 loop reads CASSENGPNTEAFF. DNA for the CDR3: TGCGCCAGCAGTGAGAACGGACCGAACACTGAAGCTTTCTTT.